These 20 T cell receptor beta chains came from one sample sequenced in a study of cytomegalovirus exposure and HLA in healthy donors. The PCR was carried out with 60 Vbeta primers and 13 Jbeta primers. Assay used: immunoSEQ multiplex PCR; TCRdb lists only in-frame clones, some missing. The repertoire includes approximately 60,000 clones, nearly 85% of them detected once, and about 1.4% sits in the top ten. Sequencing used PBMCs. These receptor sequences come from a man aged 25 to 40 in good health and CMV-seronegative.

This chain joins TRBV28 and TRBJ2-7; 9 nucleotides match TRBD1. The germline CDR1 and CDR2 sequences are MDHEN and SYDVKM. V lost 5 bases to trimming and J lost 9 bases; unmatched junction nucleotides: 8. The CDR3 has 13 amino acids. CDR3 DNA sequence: TGTGCCAGCAGTAAGGGACAGGGTGGAGGGCAGTACTTC. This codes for CASSKGQGGGQYF.

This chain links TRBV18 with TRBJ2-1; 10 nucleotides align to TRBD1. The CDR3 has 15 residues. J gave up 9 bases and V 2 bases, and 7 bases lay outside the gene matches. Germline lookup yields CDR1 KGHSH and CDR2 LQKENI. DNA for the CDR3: TGTGCCAGCTCACCAAGAGAGGGACAGGGGAGTGAGCAGTTCTTC. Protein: CASSPREGQGSEQFF.

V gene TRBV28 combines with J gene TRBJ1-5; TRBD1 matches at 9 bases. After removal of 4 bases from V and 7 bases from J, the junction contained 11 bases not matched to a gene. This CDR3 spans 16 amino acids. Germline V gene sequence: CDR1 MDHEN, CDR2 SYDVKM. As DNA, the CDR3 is TGTGCCAGCAGTTCGAGCTCGGGACAGGGCTACCAGCCCCAGCATTTT. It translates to CASSSSSGQGYQPQHF.

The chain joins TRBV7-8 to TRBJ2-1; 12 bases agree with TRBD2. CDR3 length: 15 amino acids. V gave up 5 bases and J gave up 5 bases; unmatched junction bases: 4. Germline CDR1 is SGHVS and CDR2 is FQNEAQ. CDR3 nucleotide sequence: TGTGCCAGCAGCCGACTAGCGGGGGACCACAATGAGCAGTTCTTC. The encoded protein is CASSRLAGDHNEQFF.

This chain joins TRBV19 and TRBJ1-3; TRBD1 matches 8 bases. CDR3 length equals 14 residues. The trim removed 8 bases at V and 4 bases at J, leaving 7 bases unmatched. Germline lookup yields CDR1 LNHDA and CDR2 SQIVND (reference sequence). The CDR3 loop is CASQDRAGGNTIYF. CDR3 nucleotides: TGTGCCAGTCAGGACAGGGCGGGAGGAAACACCATATATTTT.

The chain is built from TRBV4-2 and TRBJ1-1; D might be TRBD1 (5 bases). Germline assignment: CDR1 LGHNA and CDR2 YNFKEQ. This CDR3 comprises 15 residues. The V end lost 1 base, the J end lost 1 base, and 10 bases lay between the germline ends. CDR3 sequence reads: CASSQVRTTNTEAFF. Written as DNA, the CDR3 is TGTGCCAGCAGCCAAGTAAGGACAACGAACACTGAAGCTTTCTTT.

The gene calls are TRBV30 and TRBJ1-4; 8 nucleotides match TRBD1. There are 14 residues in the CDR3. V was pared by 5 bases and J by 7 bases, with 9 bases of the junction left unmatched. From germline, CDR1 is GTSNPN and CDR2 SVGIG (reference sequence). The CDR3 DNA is TGTGCCTGGCATACACAGGGGGATGCTGAAAAACTGTTTTTT. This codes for CAWHTQGDAEKLFF.

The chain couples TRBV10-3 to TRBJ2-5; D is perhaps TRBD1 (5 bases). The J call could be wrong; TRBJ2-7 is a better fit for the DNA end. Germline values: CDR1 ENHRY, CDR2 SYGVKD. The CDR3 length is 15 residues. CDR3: CAISEPQRQSHEQYF. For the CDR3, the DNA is TGTGCCATCAGTGAGCCGCAAAGACAGTCCCACGAGCAGTACTTC.

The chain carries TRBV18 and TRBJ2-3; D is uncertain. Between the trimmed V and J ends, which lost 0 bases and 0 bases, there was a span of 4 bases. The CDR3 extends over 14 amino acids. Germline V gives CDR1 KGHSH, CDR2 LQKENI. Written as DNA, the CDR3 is TGTGCCAGCTCACCACCCCAAAGCACAGATACGCAGTATTTT. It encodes CASSPPQSTDTQYF.

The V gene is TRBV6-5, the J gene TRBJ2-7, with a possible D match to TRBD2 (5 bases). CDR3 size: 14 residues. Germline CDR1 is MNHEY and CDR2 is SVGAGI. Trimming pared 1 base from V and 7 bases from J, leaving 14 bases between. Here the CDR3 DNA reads TGTGCCAGCAGTTACTATACCGGGGAGAGAGAGCAGTACTTC. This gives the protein CASSYYTGEREQYF.

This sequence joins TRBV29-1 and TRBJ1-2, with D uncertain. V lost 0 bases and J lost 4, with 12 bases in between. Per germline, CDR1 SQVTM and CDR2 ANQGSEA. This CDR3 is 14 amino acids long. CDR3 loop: CSVEDTGSIYGYTF. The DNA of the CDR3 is TGCAGCGTTGAAGATACTGGGAGTATCTATGGCTACACCTTC.

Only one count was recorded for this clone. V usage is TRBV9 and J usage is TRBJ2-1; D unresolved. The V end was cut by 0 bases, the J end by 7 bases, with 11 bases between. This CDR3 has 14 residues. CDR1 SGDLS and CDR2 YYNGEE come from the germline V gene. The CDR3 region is CASSVGSPGNEQFF. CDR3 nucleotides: TGTGCCAGCAGCGTAGGTAGCCCCGGGAATGAGCAGTTCTTC.

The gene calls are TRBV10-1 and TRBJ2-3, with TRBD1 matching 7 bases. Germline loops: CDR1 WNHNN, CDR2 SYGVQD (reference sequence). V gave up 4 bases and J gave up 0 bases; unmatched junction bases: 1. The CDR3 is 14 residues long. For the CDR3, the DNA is TGCGCCAGCAGTGGACAGGGAAGCACAGATACGCAGTATTTT. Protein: CASSGQGSTDTQYF.

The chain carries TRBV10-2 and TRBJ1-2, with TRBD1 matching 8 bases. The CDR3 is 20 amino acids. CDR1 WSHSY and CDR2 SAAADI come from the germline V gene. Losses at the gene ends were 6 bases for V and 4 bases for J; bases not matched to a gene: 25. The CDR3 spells CASSGRFGTGALPGGYGYTF. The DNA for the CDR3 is TGCGCCAGCAGCGGGCGCTTCGGGACAGGTGCTTTACCAGGGGGCTATGGCTACACCTTC.

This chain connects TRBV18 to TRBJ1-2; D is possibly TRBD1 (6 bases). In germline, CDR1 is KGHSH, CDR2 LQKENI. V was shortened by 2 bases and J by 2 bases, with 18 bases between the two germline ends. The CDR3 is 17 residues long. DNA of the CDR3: TGTGCCAGCTCACCAAACAGGGCTTCGTGGGAGAACTATGGCTACACCTTC. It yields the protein CASSPNRASWENYGYTF. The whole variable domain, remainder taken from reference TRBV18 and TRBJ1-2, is NAGVMQNPRHLVRRRGQEARLRCSPMKGHSHVYWYRQLPEEGLKFMVYLQKENIIDESGMPKERFSAEFPKEGPSILRIQQVVRGDSAAYFCASSPNRASWENYGYTFGSGTRLTVV.

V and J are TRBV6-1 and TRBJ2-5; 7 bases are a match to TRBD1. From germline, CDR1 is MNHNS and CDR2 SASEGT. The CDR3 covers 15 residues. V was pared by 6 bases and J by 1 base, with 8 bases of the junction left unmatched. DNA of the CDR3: TGTGCCAGCAGCGGCCGGGACAGAATCCAAGAGACCCAGTACTTC. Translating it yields CASSGRDRIQETQYF.

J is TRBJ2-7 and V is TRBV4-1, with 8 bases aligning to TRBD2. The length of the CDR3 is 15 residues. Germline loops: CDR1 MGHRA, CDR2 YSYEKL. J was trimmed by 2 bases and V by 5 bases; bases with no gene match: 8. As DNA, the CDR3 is TGCGCCAGCAGCGCCCGGGAGGGCTATACCTACGAGCAGTACTTC. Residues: CASSAREGYTYEQYF.

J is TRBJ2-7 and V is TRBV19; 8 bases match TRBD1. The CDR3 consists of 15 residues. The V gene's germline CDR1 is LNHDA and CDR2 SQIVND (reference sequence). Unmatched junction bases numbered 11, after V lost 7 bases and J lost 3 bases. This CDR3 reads CASTPRGQGIYEQYF. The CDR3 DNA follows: TGTGCCAGTACCCCCAGGGGGCAGGGGATCTACGAGCAGTACTTC.

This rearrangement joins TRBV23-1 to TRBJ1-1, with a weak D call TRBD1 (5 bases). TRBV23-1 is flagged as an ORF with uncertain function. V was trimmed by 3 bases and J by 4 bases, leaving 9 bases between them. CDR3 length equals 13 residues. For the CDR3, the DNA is TGCGCCAGCAGTCAGGAGGGGCCCACTGAAGCTTTCTTT. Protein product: CASSQEGPTEAFF.

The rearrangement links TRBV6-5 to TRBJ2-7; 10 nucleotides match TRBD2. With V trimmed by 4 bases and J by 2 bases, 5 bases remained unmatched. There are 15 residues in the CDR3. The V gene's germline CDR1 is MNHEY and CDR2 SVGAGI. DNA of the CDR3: TGTGCCAGCAGTTCAATTCTAGCGGGGGCCTACGAGCAGTACTTC. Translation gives CASSSILAGAYEQYF.